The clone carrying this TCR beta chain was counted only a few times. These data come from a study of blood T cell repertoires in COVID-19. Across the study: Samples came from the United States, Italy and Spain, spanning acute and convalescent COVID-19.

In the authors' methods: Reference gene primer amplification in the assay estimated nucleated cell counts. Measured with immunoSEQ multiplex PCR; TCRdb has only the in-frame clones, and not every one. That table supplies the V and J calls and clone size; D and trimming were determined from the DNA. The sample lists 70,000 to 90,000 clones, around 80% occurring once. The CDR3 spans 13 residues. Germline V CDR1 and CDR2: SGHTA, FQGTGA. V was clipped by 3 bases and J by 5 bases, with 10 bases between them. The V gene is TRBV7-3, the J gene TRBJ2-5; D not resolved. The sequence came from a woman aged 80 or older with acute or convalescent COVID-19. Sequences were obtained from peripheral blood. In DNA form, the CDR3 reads TGTGCCAGCAGCTTCCTCCCTGCGGAGACCCAGTACTTC. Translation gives CASSFLPAETQYF.